The 9 T cell receptor beta chains listed next were all sequenced from one sample in a study of blood T cell repertoires in COVID-19. Profiling relied on immunoSEQ multiplex PCR, and the TCRdb table lists in-frame clones only, not all of them. The sample holds roughly 250,000 clones; 80% to 90% are singletons and the top ten take about 3.4%. The sample consisted of PBMCs or T cells enriched from blood (not recorded which). Receptor source: a middle-aged woman who had been exposed to COVID-19.

This clone has a handful of counts. The V and J genes are TRBV5-1 and TRBJ1-1; 10 nucleotides line up with TRBD1. V was pared by 4 bases and J by 8 bases, with 14 bases of the junction left unmatched. The CDR3 covers 16 residues. Germline V gene sequence: CDR1 SGHRS, CDR2 YFSETQ. As DNA, the CDR3 is TGCGCCAGCAGCGAAAACCAACCGGGACAGGGGACAGAAGCTTTCTTT. It is translated as CASSENQPGQGTEAFF.

The V call is TRBV5-1, the J call TRBJ2-7, with D possibly TRBD1 on 6 matching bases. V lost 0 bases and J 5 bases, leaving 12 bases between the germline ends. This CDR3 is 14 amino acids long. Germline V gene data show CDR1 as SGHRS and CDR2 as YFSETQ. The CDR3 bases are TGCGCCAGCAGCTTGGCGGAATGGGGGCACGAGCAGTACTTC. It yields the protein CASSLAEWGHEQYF.

The CDR3 reads CATSNNRQSSYEQYF. The DNA of the CDR3 is TGTGCCACCAGCAACAACCGACAGAGCTCCTACGAGCAGTACTTC. The rearrangement links TRBV15 to TRBJ2-7; weak D call: TRBD1 (5 bases). CDR3 length: 15 residues. Per the germline V gene, CDR1 is LNHNV and CDR2 is YYDKDF (reference sequence). Trimming took off 4 bases at V and 0 bases at J, with 13 bases between the two ends.

The table lists this clone with a count of one. The V and J genes are TRBV5-6 and TRBJ1-6; 8 bases line up with TRBD1. CDR3 length: 15 residues. V shed 0 bases, J shed 7 bases, and the junction held 3 bases outside the gene matches. Germline CDR1 reads SGHDT; CDR2 reads YYEEEE. The CDR3 loop reads CASSLVGTGNSPLHF. The CDR3 DNA reads TGTGCCAGCAGCTTGGTCGGGACAGGCAATTCACCCCTCCACTTT.

The chain carries TRBV12-1 and TRBJ1-2; no check of the table's D call, TRBD1, against the DNA was made. TRBV12-1 is a listed pseudogene. This CDR3 comprises 14 residues. The CDR3 DNA is TGTGCCAGCAGCCTCAGCCAGGGAAGGTATGGCTACACCTTC. It is translated as CASSLSQGRYGYTF.

The V gene is TRBV28, the J gene TRBJ1-5; 7 positions agree with TRBD1. The junction had 6 bases not matched to a gene; V was cut back by 1 base and J by 0 bases. CDR3 length: 17 residues. Germline V CDR1 and CDR2: MDHEN, SYDVKM. The CDR3 sequence is CASSLLKGAYSNQPQHF. CDR3 in DNA: TGTGCCAGCAGTTTATTGAAGGGGGCGTATAGCAATCAGCCCCAGCATTTT.

The V gene is TRBV27, the J gene TRBJ2-1; 12 nucleotides line up with TRBD2. Trimming at V came to 2 bases and at J to 3 bases, leaving 11 bases not matched to a gene. Germline V gene data show CDR1 as MNHEY and CDR2 as SMNVEV (reference sequence). This CDR3 region has 19 residues. In DNA, the CDR3 is TGTGCCAGCAGTTTAGACCCTAGCGGGAGGGCCGGTGGCTACAATGAGCAGTTCTTC. Protein: CASSLDPSGRAGGYNEQFF.

The chain carries TRBV24-1 and TRBJ2-3; D gene uncertain. Germline CDR1 reads KGHDR; CDR2 reads SFDVKD. Between the trimmed V and J ends, which lost 5 bases and 2 bases, there was a span of 7 bases. The CDR3 loop spans 13 amino acids. In DNA form, the CDR3 reads TGTGCCACCAGTGCTAGGTTCACAGATACGCAGTATTTT. Protein product: CATSARFTDTQYF.

The V gene is TRBV7-9, the J gene TRBJ2-1; 7 positions match TRBD2. This CDR3 has 17 residues. CDR1 is SEHNR, CDR2 FQNEAQ, per germline (reference sequence). J lost 5 bases, V lost 3 bases, and 13 bases had no gene match. Here the CDR3 reads CASSFSSMSGTDNEQFF. In DNA form, the CDR3 reads TGTGCCAGCAGCTTCTCAAGTATGAGCGGGACGGACAATGAGCAGTTCTTC.